This entry lists 14 T cell receptor beta chains sequenced from one sample in a study of T-cell reconstitution after alpha-beta-depleted transplantation in children. The library targeted TCRbeta and was prepared with unique molecular identifiers. Via MiXCR, TCRdb re-called the PCR reads, giving one row per CDR3 protein. Of about 460,000 distinct CDR3 sequences in the sample, around 13% were seen once. Here the sequenced sample was PBMCs from the stem cell graft donor, taken from the stem cell graft. The receptor source for this set is a human donor who donated a stem cell graft to a child with combined immunodeficiency.

This chain uses TRBV12-3 or TRBV12-4 with TRBJ1-2; TRBD1 might be the D (5 bases). The CDR3 is 17 residues long. The V gene lost 3 bases and the J gene lost 2 bases, with 19 bases spanning the gap. The CDR3 coding sequence is TGTGCCAGCAGTTTGGATCTGGGATGGGGCAGGAACTATGGCTACACCTTC. It yields the protein CASSLDLGWGRNYGYTF.

This clonotype has only a few counts. The rearrangement joins TRBV9 to TRBJ2-5; TRBD1 is a possible D gene (6 bases). The V end was cut by 0 bases, the J end by 1 base, with 10 bases between. Per the germline V gene, CDR1 is SGDLS and CDR2 is YYNGEE. The CDR3 loop spans 15 amino acids. CDR3 coding DNA: TGTGCCAGCAGCGTAGGTGTAGGGGGCCAAGAGACCCAGTACTTC. It encodes CASSVGVGGQETQYF.

CDR3 region: CATSRDQGQGANEQFF. CDR3 sequence (DNA): TGTGCCACCAGCAGAGATCAGGGACAGGGGGCTAATGAGCAGTTCTTC. The chain recombines TRBV15 with TRBJ2-1; 12 bases match TRBD1. V shed 0 bases and J 7 bases; nucleotides not matched to a gene: 4. CDR3 size: 16 residues. The V gene's germline CDR1 is LNHNV and CDR2 YYDKDF (reference sequence).

The sample holds a few counts of this clonotype. V and J are TRBV4-1 and TRBJ2-3; no reliable D call. The germline V gene encodes CDR1 MGHRA and CDR2 YSYEKL. V lost 4 bases and J lost 4, with 15 bases in between. This CDR3 is 15 amino acids long. The DNA for the CDR3 is TGCGCCAGCAGCCTCCGGGCTGACGGCGCAGATACGCAGTATTTT. It specifies CASSLRADGADTQYF.

This clonotype has more than one count but fewer than ten. The chain has TRBV5-6 and TRBJ2-7; 9 bases agree with TRBD1. Germline V lookup: CDR1 SGHDT, CDR2 YYEEEE. The CDR3 length is 14 residues. Trimming removed 5 bases from V and 3 bases from J; junction bases left unmatched: 6. The CDR3 DNA follows: TGTGCCAGCAGATACAGGGGGCGCAACTACGAGCAGTACTTC. Encoded protein: CASRYRGRNYEQYF.

V is TRBV12-3 or TRBV12-4 and J is TRBJ2-3, with 11 bases lining up with TRBD2. CDR3 size: 16 residues. The V and J ends lost 3 bases and 5 bases, in that order; junction bases with no gene match: 7. The CDR3 is CASSFSSGRARDTQYF. For the CDR3, the DNA is TGTGCCAGCAGTTTTAGTAGCGGGAGGGCCCGAGATACGCAGTATTTT.

This clonotype was counted only a few times. The chain uses TRBV30 and TRBJ2-2; D gene ambiguous. CDR3 length equals 15 residues. Trimming removed 0 bases at V and 5 bases at J, with 13 bases between. The V gene's germline CDR1 is GTSNPN and CDR2 SVGIG (reference sequence). The CDR3 DNA reads as TGTGCCTGGAGTGTACGGGTCGGTAAAACCGGGGAGCTGTTTTTT. This codes for CAWSVRVGKTGELFF.

A few counts support this clonotype. The genes are TRBV15 and TRBJ2-1; 10 positions match TRBD2. The junction had 7 bases not matched to a gene; V was cut back by 4 bases and J by 4 bases. The CDR3 covers 16 residues. Germline values: CDR1 LNHNV, CDR2 YYDKDF (reference sequence). The CDR3 reads CATSILSGGRYNEQFF. In DNA form, the CDR3 reads TGTGCCACCAGCATTCTTAGCGGGGGGAGGTACAATGAGCAGTTCTTC.

This clonotype was counted many times. This chain uses TRBV6-2 or TRBV6-3 with TRBJ2-3; the D is unclear. Germline CDR1 MNHEY, CDR2 SVGEGT. V lost 8 bases and J lost 0, with 15 bases in between. The CDR3 runs to 15 residues. CDR3 DNA sequence: TGTGCCAGCCTATCACTTCAGATTAGCACAGATACGCAGTATTTT. It encodes CASLSLQISTDTQYF.

This clonotype was detected ten times or more. The chain is built from TRBV27 and TRBJ1-5, with a weak D call TRBD1 (6 bases). Trimming left V 0 bases short and J 7 bases short, with 10 bases between. This CDR3 is 14 amino acids long. From germline, CDR1 is MNHEY and CDR2 SMNVEV (reference sequence). CDR3 DNA sequence: TGTGCCAGCAGTTTATCGTTAAGGGGGCAGCCCCAGCATTTT. This encodes CASSLSLRGQPQHF.

This clonotype appeared many times. The chain is built from TRBV27 and TRBJ2-1; perhaps TRBD2 as D (5 bases). The CDR3 is 13 residues long. The ends were cut back, 5 bases at V and 3 bases at J, with 8 bases in the middle. Looked up from germline, CDR1 is MNHEY and CDR2 is SMNVEV (reference sequence). This CDR3 is CASSPRDYNEQFF. For the CDR3, the DNA is TGTGCCAGCAGTCCCCGGGACTACAATGAGCAGTTCTTC.

This chain joins TRBV30 and TRBJ2-5; no reliable D call. The CDR3 extends over 13 amino acids. CDR1 is GTSNPN, CDR2 SVGIG, per germline (reference sequence). The ends were cut back, 2 bases at V and 5 bases at J, with 12 bases in the middle. Here the CDR3 reads CAWSRTIRETQYF. In DNA form, the CDR3 reads TGTGCCTGGAGTCGAACTATCCGGGAGACCCAGTACTTC.

This clonotype was detected many times. J is TRBJ2-5 and V is TRBV25-1, with D possibly being TRBD2 (6 bases). Between the trimmed V and J ends, which lost 3 bases and 2 bases, there was a span of 10 bases. The length of the CDR3 is 14 residues. Germline CDR1 and CDR2: MGHDK and SYGVNS. CDR3 residues: CASSEGGRQETQYF. CDR3 nucleotide sequence: TGTGCCAGCAGTGAGGGGGGTCGGCAAGAGACCCAGTACTTC.

The chain has TRBV2 and TRBJ2-3; TRBD1 agrees at 7 bases. V shed 2 bases and J 6 bases; nucleotides not matched to a gene: 8. The germline gives CDR1 SNHLY, CDR2 FYNNEI. This CDR3 spans 15 amino acids. Here the CDR3 reads CASSETGKQGDTQYF. CDR3 sequence (DNA): TGTGCCAGCAGTGAAACCGGGAAACAGGGGGATACGCAGTATTTT.